This is a list of T cell receptor beta chains from one sample in a study of regulatory T cells in long-lasting Graves disease. TCRdb itself ran the multiplex PCR reads through MiXCR, one entry per CDR3 protein. The data contain over 650,000 distinct CDR3 sequences, roughly 30% of them singletons. The sequenced sample was peripheral blood mononuclear cells (PBMCs), obtained when the disease was refractory, from a patient treated with antithyroid drugs. The receptors come from a female donor with Graves disease. The CDR3 runs from the conserved cysteine through the conserved F or W. A D gene is named only where the DNA matches it firmly. Some rows mark clone size as missing; the rest say once, few, many or name a class of expanded clone.

v_call,d_call,clone_size,j_call,cdr3_nt,cdr3_aa
TRBV12-3/TRBV12-4,NA,few,TRBJ1-1,TGTGCCAGCAGTTTAAGTCAGGTTTACACTGAAGCTTTCTTT,CASSLSQVYTEAFF
TRBV27,NA,NA,TRBJ1-1,TGTGCCAGCAGATCCTGGGGCACTGAAGCTTTCTTT,CASRSWGTEAFF
TRBV4-1,NA,NA,TRBJ1-2,TGCGCCAGCAGCCAAGAGGAGGCAGGCGGTGGCTACACCTTC,CASSQEEAGGGYTF
TRBV2,NA,many,TRBJ1-5,TGTGCCAGCGAGGATGGGACTCAGCCCCAGCATTTT,CASEDGTQPQHF
TRBV10-3,NA,NA,TRBJ1-2,TGTGCCATCAGTGGACAGTCAGTCGCTGGCTACACCTTC,CAISGQSVAGYTF
TRBV30,NA,few,TRBJ1-1,TGTGCCTGGAGTGGGGTCGGGAGGAACACTGAAGCTTTCTTT,CAWSGVGRNTEAFF
TRBV6-1,NA,NA,TRBJ2-7,TGTGCCAGCAGAGGGGGGATCCACGAGCAGTACTTC,CASRGGIHEQYF
TRBV28,NA,NA,TRBJ1-3,TGTGCCAGCAGTTTACACCACTCTGGAAACACCATATATTTT,CASSLHHSGNTIYF
TRBV5-1,NA,NA,TRBJ2-1,TGCGCCAGCAGCTCTACAGGGTTAGGTGAGCAGTTCTTC,CASSSTGLGEQFF
TRBV6-1,NA,NA,TRBJ2-3,TGTGCCAGCAGTCGGGACTTTGCTAGCACAGATACGCAGTATTTT,CASSRDFASTDTQYF
TRBV28,TRBD2,few,TRBJ2-7,TGTGCCAGCAGTCCGCGACTAGCGGGCTCCGTCGAGCAGTACTTC,CASSPRLAGSVEQYF
TRBV28,NA,few,TRBJ2-1,TGTGCCAGCAGTTCTATTGAGCAGTTCTTC,CASSSIEQFF
TRBV11-2,TRBD1,NA,TRBJ2-1,TGTGCCAGCAGCTCGTATAACAGGGGCGATGAGCAGTTCTTC,CASSSYNRGDEQFF
TRBV28,NA,NA,TRBJ1-1,TGTGCCAGCAGTATCTCGCGTGCGACTGAAGCTTTCTTT,CASSISRATEAFF
TRBV28,NA,once,TRBJ1-5,TGTGCCAGCGGTTTTGAATCAGTCAATCAGCCCCAGCATTTT,CASGFESVNQPQHF
TRBV3-1,TRBD2,few,TRBJ2-7,TGTGCCAGCAGCCAGGCGCGGGAGAAATACGAGCAGTACTTC,CASSQAREKYEQYF
TRBV3-1,NA,NA,TRBJ1-1,TGTGCCAGCAGCCATGGATCAAAGACTGAAGCTTTCTTT,CASSHGSKTEAFF
TRBV7-3,TRBD1,NA,TRBJ2-5,TGTGCCAGCAGCTTAACCCCCGGGACAGGGATTGGGACCCAGTACTTC,CASSLTPGTGIGTQYF
TRBV6-2/TRBV6-3,TRBD1,NA,TRBJ1-2,TGTGCCAGCAGTGAAGGGACAGTGCCGTCGGGTGGCTACACCTTC,CASSEGTVPSGGYTF
TRBV11-2,TRBD2,many,TRBJ2-7,TGTGCCAGCAGTAAAGGACTAGCGGAAACCTACGAGCAGTACTTC,CASSKGLAETYEQYF
TRBV2,TRBD2,many,TRBJ2-2,TGTGCCAGCAGGCGGACTAGCGGATACACCGGGGAGCTGTTTTTT,CASRRTSGYTGELFF
TRBV7-3,NA,NA,TRBJ2-7,TGTGCCAGCAGCTCTCCACCGGACAGCAACGAGCAGTACTTC,CASSSPPDSNEQYF
TRBV12-3/TRBV12-4,NA,many,TRBJ1-2,TGTGCCAGCAGTTCGCCCCTGATGTATGGCTACACCTTC,CASSSPLMYGYTF
TRBV2,TRBD1,many,TRBJ2-7,TGTGCCAGCAGCATACAGGGGTACGAGCAGTACTTC,CASSIQGYEQYF
TRBV6-5,NA,many,TRBJ1-1,TGTGCCAGCAGTTCCTTACAAGTGAACACTGAAGCTTTCTTT,CASSSLQVNTEAFF
TRBV20-1,NA,many,TRBJ2-5,TGCAGTGCCAGGGCTTACGATGAATTCCAAGAGACCCAGTACTTC,CSARAYDEFQETQYF
TRBV6-2/TRBV6-3,NA,NA,TRBJ1-1,TGTGCCAGCAGTTACGCCGGGGTTGGGGGCACTGAAGCTTTCTTT,CASSYAGVGGTEAFF
TRBV10-3,NA,NA,TRBJ1-2,TGTGCCATCAGTGAGTCGTTGGGAGGCTACACCTTC,CAISESLGGYTF
TRBV10-1,TRBD1,NA,TRBJ1-2,TGCGCCAGCAGTCCGGGACAGGGGGCCTACACCTTC,CASSPGQGAYTF
TRBV5-5,NA,few,TRBJ1-2,TGTGCCAGCAGCTACCCAGGGGCCCGCTCTAACTATGGCTACACCTTC,CASSYPGARSNYGYTF
TRBV6-2/TRBV6-3,NA,NA,TRBJ1-4,TGTGCCAGCAGTCCTCGACCCGGAGGTACTAATGAAAAACTGTTTTTT,CASSPRPGGTNEKLFF
TRBV18,NA,NA,TRBJ2-2,TGTGCCAGCTCACCCCTCCAGTGGGGTTTGGGTCCGGAGCTGTTTTTT,CASSPLQWGLGPELFF
TRBV25-1,NA,few,TRBJ1-2,TGTGCCAGCAGTGATCCTAATAACTATGGCTACACCTTC,CASSDPNNYGYTF
TRBV19,TRBD1,NA,TRBJ1-5,TGTGCCAGTAATCAGGACAGGGCCGGCAATCAGCCCCAGCATTTT,CASNQDRAGNQPQHF
TRBV28,TRBD1,few,TRBJ1-5,TGTGCCAGCAGTAATCTAGGGACAGCTAGCAATCAGCCCCAGCATTTT,CASSNLGTASNQPQHF
TRBV5-4,TRBD1,NA,TRBJ2-5,TGTGCCAGCAGCCGTGGGACAGATCAAGAGACCCAGTACTTC,CASSRGTDQETQYF
TRBV7-9,TRBD1,NA,TRBJ1-2,TGTGCCAGCAGCTTAGTAGGGGGCGCCAGCTATGGCTACACCTTC,CASSLVGGASYGYTF
TRBV29-1,NA,NA,TRBJ1-1,TGCAGCGCCGTGGGCAGGACTGAAGCTTTCTTT,CSAVGRTEAFF
TRBV11-2,NA,NA,TRBJ1-4,TGTGCCAGCAGCCTTGGAGAAAAACTGTCTTTT,CASSLGEKLSF
TRBV28,NA,many,TRBJ1-2,TGTGCCAGCAGTTCGCGACAGAACTATGGCTACACCTTC,CASSSRQNYGYTF
TRBV3-1,TRBD2,NA,TRBJ2-7,TGTGCCAGCAGCCAAGATCCGGGGACTAGCGGGGCCTACGAGCAGTACTTC,CASSQDPGTSGAYEQYF
TRBV19,NA,once,TRBJ1-1,TGTGCCAGTATTCCCCGGGCAGGGCTCACTGAAGCTTTCTTT,CASIPRAGLTEAFF
TRBV3-1,NA,few,TRBJ1-1,TGTGCCAGCAGCCAAGAAATGGGGGGGGCCCACACTGAAGCTTTCTTT,CASSQEMGGAHTEAFF